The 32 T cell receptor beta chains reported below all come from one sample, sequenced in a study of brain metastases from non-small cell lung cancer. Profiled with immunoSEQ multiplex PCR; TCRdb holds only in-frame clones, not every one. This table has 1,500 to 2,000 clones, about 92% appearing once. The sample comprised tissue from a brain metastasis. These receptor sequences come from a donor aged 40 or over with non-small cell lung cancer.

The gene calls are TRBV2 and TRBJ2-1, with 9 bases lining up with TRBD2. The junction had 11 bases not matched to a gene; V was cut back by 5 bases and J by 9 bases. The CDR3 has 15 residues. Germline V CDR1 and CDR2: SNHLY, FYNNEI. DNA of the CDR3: TGTGCCAGCAGTCAAGGCGGGGGGGATTTGGGTGAGCAGTTCTTC. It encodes CASSQGGGDLGEQFF.

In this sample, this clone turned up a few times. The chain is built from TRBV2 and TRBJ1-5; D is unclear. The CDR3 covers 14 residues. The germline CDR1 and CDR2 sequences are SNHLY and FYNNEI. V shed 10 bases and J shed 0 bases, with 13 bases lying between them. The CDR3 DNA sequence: TGTGCCACCTCGCCTGTGGATAGCAATCAGCCCCAGCATTTT. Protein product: CATSPVDSNQPQHF.

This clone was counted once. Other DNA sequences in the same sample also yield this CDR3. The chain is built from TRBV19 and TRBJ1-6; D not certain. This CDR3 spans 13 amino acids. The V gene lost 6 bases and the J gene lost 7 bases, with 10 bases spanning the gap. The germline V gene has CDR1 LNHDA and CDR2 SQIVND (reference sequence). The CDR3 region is CASRPRQNSPLHF. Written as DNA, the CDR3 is TGTGCCAGTAGACCCAGGCAAAATTCACCCCTCCACTTT.

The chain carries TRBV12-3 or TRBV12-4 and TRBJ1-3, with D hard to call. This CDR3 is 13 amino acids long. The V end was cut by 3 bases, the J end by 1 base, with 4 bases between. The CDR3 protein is CASSLSSGNTIYF. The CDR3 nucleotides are TGTGCCAGCAGTTTGTCGTCTGGAAACACCATATATTTT.

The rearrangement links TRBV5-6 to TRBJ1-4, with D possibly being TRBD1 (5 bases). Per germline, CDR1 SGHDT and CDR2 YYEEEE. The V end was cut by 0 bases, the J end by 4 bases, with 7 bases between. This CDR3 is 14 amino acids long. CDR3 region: CASSLGGINEKLFF. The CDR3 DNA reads TGTGCCAGCAGCTTGGGGGGGATTAATGAAAAACTGTTTTTT.

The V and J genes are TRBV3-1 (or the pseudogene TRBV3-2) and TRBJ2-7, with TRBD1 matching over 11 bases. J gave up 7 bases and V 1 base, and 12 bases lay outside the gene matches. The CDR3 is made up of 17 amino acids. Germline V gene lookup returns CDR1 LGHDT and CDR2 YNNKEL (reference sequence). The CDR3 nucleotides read TGTGCCAGCAGCCAAGGGGTACCGGGACAGGGGGGTTATGAGCAGTACTTC. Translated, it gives CASSQGVPGQGGYEQYF.

CDR3 bases: TGCGCCAGCAGCCAAGAAGGGACAGGGGGCGCGGGCTATGGCTACACCTTC. As protein: CASSQEGTGGAGYGYTF. The chain uses TRBV4-3 and TRBJ1-2, with TRBD1 matching 12 bases. CDR3 size: 17 residues. V lost 0 bases and J lost 4; bases outside the gene matches: 6. The germline V gene encodes CDR1 LGHNA and CDR2 YSLEER.

CDR3 nucleotides: TGTGCCAGCAGCTCCGGACAACCGTACCAAGAGACCCAGTACTTC. Translated: CASSSGQPYQETQYF. The chain couples TRBV7-9 to TRBJ2-5, with a weak D call TRBD1 (5 bases). Per the germline V gene, CDR1 is SEHNR and CDR2 is FQNEAQ (reference sequence). V lost 4 bases to trimming and J lost 0 bases, with 12 bases between them. This CDR3 is 15 amino acids long. The full variable domain, its missing parts supplied by reference TRBV7-9 and TRBJ2-5, is DTGVSQNPRHKITKRGQNVTFRCDPISEHNRLYWYRQTLGQGPEFLTYFQNEAQLEKSRLLSDRFSAERPKGSFSTLEIQRTEQGDSAMYLCASSSGQPYQETQYFGPGTRLLVL.

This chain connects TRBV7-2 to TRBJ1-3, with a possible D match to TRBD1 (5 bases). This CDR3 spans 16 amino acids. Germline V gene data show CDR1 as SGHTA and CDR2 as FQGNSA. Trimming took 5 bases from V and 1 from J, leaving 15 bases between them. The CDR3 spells CASSARGQRSGNTIYF. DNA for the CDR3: TGTGCCAGCAGCGCACGGGGCCAAAGGTCTGGAAACACCATATATTTT.

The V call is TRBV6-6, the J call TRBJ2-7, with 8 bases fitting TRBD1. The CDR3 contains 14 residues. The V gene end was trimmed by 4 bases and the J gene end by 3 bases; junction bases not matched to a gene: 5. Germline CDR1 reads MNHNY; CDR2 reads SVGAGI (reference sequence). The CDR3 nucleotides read TGTGCCAGCAGTTCCCCGGACAGGGACTACGAGCAGTACTTC. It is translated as CASSSPDRDYEQYF.

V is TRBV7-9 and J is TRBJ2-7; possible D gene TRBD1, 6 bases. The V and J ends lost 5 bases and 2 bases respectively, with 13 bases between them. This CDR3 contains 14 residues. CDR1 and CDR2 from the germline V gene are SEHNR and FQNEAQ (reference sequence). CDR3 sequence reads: CASSRPDRTYEQYF. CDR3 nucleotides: TGTGCCAGCAGCCGCCCGGACAGAACCTACGAGCAGTACTTC. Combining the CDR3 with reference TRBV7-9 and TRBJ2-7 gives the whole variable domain DTGVSQNPRHKITKRGQNVTFRCDPISEHNRLYWYRQTLGQGPEFLTYFQNEAQLEKSRLLSDRFSAERPKGSFSTLEIQRTEQGDSAMYLCASSRPDRTYEQYFGPGTRLTVT.

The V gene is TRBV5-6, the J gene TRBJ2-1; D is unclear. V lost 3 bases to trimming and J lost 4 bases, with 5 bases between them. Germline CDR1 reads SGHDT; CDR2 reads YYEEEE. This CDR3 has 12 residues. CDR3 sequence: CASSSVYNEQFF. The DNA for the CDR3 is TGTGCCAGCAGCTCGGTATACAATGAGCAGTTCTTC.

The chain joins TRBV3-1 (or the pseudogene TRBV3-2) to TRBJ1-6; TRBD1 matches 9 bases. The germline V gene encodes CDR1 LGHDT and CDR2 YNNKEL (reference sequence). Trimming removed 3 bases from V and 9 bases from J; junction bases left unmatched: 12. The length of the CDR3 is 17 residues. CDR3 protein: CASSQGTGTGPRSPLHF. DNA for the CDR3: TGTGCCAGCAGCCAGGGAACCGGGACAGGGCCACGTTCACCCCTCCACTTT.

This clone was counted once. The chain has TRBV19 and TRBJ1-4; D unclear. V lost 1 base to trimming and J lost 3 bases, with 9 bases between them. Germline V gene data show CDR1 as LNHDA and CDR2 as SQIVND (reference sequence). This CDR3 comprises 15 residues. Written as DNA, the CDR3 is TGTGCCAGTAGTATAGCGCTAGGTGCTAATGAAAAACTGTTTTTT. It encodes CASSIALGANEKLFF.

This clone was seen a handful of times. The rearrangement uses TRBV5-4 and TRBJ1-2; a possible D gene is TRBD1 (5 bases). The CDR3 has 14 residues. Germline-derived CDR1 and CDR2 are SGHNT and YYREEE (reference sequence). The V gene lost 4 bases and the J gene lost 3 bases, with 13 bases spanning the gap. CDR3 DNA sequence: TGTGCCAGCAGCACTCGACAGACTTACTATGGCTACACCTTC. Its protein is CASSTRQTYYGYTF. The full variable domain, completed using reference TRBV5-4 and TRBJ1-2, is ETGVTQSPTHLIKTRGQQVTLRCSSQSGHNTVSWYQQALGQGPQFIFQYYREEENGRGNFPPRFSGLQFPNYSSELNVNALELDDSALYLCASSTRQTYYGYTFGSGTRLTVV.

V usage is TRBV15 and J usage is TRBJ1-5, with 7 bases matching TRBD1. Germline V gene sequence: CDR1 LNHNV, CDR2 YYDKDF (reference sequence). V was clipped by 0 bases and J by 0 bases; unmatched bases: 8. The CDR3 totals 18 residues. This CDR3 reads CATSRDGQAMGSNQPQHF. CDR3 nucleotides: TGTGCCACCAGCAGAGATGGACAGGCAATGGGTAGCAATCAGCCCCAGCATTTT. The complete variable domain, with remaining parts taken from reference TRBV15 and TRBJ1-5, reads DAMVIQNPRYQVTQFGKPVTLSCSQTLNHNVMYWYQQKSSQAPKLLFHYYDKDFNNEADTPDNFQSRRPNTSFCFLDIRSPGLGDTAMYLCATSRDGQAMGSNQPQHFGDGTRLSIL.

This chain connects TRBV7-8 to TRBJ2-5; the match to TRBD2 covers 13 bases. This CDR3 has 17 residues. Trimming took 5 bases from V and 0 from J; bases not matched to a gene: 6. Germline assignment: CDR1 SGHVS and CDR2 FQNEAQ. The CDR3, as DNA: TGTGCCAGCAGCCCCGAGACTAGCGGGGGGTACCAAGAGACCCAGTACTTC. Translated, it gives CASSPETSGGYQETQYF. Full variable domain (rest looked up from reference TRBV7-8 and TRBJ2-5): GAGVSQSPRYKVAKRGQDVALRCDPISGHVSLFWYQQALGQGPEFLTYFQNEAQLDKSGLPSDRFFAERPEGSVSTLKIQRTQQEDSAVYLCASSPETSGGYQETQYFGPGTRLLVL.

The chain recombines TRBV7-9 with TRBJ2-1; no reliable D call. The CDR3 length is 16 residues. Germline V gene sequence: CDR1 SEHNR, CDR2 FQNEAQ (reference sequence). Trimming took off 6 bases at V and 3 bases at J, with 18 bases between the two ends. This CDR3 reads CASRPHTQIYYNEQFF. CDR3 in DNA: TGTGCCAGCAGGCCCCACACACAGATTTACTACAATGAGCAGTTCTTC.

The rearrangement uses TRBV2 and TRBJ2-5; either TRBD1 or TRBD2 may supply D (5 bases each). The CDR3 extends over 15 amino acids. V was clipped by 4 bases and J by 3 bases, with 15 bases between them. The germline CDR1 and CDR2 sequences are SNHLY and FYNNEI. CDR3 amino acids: CASSARGAIEETQYF. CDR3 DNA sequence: TGTGCCAGCAGTGCACGAGGGGCGATAGAAGAGACCCAGTACTTC.

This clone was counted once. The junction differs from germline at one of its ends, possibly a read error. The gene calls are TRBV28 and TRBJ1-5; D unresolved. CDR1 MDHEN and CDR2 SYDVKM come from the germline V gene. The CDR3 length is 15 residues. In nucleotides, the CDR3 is TGTGCCAGCAGTTTAGGGGAGTGGACGTGGCAGCCTCAGCATTTT. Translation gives CASSLGEWTWQPQHF.

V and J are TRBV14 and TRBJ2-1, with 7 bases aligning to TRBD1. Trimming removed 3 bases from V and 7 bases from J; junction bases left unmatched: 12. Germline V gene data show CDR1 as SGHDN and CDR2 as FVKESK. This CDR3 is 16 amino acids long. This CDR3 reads CASSHFPRQGGNEQFF. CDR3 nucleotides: TGTGCCAGCAGCCATTTCCCGAGACAGGGCGGTAATGAGCAGTTCTTC.

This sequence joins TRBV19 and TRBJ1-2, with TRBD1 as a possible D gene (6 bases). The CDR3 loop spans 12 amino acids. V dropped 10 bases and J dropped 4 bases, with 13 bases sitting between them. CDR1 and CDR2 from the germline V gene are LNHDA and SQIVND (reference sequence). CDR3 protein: CATNREFYGYTF. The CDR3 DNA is TGTGCCACAAACAGGGAGTTCTATGGCTACACCTTC.

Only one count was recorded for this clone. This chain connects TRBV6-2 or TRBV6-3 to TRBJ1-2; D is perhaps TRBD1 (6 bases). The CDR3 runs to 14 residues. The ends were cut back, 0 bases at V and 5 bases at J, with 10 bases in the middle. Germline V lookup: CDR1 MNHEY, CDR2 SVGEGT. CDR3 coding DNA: TGTGCCAGCAGTTACTCTCAGGGGCGGTATGGCTACACCTTC. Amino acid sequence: CASSYSQGRYGYTF.

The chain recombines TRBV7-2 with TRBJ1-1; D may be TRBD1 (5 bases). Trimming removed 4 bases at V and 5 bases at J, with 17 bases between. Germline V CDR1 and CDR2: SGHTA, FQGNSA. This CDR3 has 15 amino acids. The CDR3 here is CASSSPNGGRTEAFF. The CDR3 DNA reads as TGTGCCAGCAGCTCCCCTAATGGGGGTCGGACTGAAGCTTTCTTT.

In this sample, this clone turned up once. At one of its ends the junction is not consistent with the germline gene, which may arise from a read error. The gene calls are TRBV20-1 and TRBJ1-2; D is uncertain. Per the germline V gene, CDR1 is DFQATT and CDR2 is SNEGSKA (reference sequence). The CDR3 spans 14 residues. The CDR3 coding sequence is TGCAGTGCTAGTACGACCGACGGATCCTATGGCCACACCTTC. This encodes CSASTTDGSYGHTF.

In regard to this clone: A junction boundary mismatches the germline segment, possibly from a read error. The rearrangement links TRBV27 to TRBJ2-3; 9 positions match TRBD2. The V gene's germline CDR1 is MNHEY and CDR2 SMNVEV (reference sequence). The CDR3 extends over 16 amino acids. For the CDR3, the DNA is TGTGCCAACAGTTTATCGCTGGGACTAGCTGCAGATACGCAGTATTTT. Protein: CANSLSLGLAADTQYF.

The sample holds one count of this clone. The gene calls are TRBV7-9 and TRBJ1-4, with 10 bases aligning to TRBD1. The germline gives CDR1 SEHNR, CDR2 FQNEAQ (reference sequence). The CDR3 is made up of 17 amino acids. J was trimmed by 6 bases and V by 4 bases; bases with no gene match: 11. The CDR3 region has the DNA TGTGCCAGCAGCTACGGGGACAGGGGATTGAAGGATGAAAAACTGTTTTTT. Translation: CASSYGDRGLKDEKLFF. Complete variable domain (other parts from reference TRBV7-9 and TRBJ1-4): DTGVSQNPRHKITKRGQNVTFRCDPISEHNRLYWYRQTLGQGPEFLTYFQNEAQLEKSRLLSDRFSAERPKGSFSTLEIQRTEQGDSAMYLCASSYGDRGLKDEKLFFGSGTQLSVL.

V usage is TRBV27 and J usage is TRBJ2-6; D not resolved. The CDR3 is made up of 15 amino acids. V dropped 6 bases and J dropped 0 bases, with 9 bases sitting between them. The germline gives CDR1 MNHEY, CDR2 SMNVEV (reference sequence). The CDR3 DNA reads TGTGCCAGCAGCCTTTGGGCCTCTGGGGCCAACGTCCTGACTTTC. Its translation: CASSLWASGANVLTF.

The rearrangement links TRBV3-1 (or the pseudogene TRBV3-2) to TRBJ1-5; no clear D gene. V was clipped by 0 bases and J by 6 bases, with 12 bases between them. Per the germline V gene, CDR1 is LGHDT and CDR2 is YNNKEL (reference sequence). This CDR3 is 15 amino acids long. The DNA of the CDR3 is TGTGCCAGCAGCCAAGATCTAGCGGGCTCTCAGCCCCAGCATTTT. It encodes CASSQDLAGSQPQHF.

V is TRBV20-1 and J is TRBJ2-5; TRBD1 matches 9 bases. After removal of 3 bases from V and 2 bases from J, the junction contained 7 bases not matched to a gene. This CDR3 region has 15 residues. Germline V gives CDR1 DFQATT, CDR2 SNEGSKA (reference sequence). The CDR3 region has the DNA TGCAGTGCTAGTGACCTCGGACAGGGGCAAGAGACCCAGTACTTC. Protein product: CSASDLGQGQETQYF.

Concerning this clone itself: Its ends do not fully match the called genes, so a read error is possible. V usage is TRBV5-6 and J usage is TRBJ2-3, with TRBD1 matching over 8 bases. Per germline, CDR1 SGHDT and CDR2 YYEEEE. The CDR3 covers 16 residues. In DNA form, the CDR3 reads TGTGCCAGCAACTTGGAAGGGACAGGCAGAACAGATACGCAGTATTTT. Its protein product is CASNLEGTGRTDTQYF.

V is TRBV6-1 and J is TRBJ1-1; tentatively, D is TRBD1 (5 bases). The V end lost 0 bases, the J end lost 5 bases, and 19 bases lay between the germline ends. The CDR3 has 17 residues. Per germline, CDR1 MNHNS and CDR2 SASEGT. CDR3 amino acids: CASSEAARWGGGTEAFF. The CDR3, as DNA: TGTGCCAGCAGTGAAGCTGCTCGATGGGGCGGAGGGACTGAAGCTTTCTTT.